Listed here is a single T cell receptor beta chain. Sequenced by immunoSEQ multiplex PCR; TCRdb stores in-frame clones only, minus some. The sample consists of 200,000 to 250,000 clones, 80% to 90% of them appearing once. The data were taken from a study of blood T cell repertoires in COVID-19. About the research overall: Samples came from the United States, Italy and Spain, spanning acute and convalescent COVID-19. The analysed material was cDNA or gDNA that came from T cells, B-cell-depleted T cells, or PBMCs.

Each recovered donor of Cohort 3 presented with two negative PCRs, clearance, or symptom resolution. V was shortened by 0 bases and J by 4 bases, with 4 bases between the two germline ends. This CDR3 region has 13 residues. Looked up from germline, CDR1 is SGHTA and CDR2 is FQGTGA. This receptor was obtained from a man aged 40-49 years who had recovered from COVID-19. Sequenced: PBMCs or T cells enriched from blood (not recorded which). The chain couples TRBV7-3 to TRBJ1-3; unclear D gene. CDR3 DNA sequence: TGTGCCAGCAGCTTAACCCAAGGAAACACCATATATTTT. This codes for CASSLTQGNTIYF.